This passage covers 7 T cell receptor beta chains from one sample sequenced in a study of blood T cell repertoires in COVID-19 (TCRdb year 2020). The method behind the library was the immunoSEQ multiplex PCR assay. Entries here come from immuneACCESS through TCRdb and include only in-frame sequences with V and J called. Some clones fail to appear in such tables; in the studies checked, an unresolved V gene covers under half of the shortfall, and the cause of the remainder is unknown. The table for this sample lists approximately 170,000 clones; around 85% of them were counted only once. The biggest ten clones account for less than 1.5% of the sample. Input material: peripheral blood. These receptors all come from a man in his thirties or forties with acute or convalescent COVID-19.

The chain links TRBV19 to TRBJ1-1; TRBD1 aligns across 8 bases. The CDR3 spans 14 residues. Germline assignment: CDR1 LNHDA and CDR2 SQIVND (reference sequence). The ends lost 6 bases at V and 5 bases at J; junction bases unmatched: 8. The CDR3: CASSLTGGGTEAFF. DNA for the CDR3: TGTGCCAGTAGCCTCACAGGGGGGGGGACTGAAGCTTTCTTT.

The CDR3 DNA sequence: TGTGCCAGCAGTCAACTTTACAGAAATAACACTGAAGCTTTCTTT. The encoded protein is CASSQLYRNNTEAFF. This chain links TRBV14 with TRBJ1-1; no clear D. CDR1 and CDR2 from the germline V gene are SGHDN and FVKESK. The CDR3 covers 15 residues. V dropped 6 bases and J dropped 2 bases, with 16 bases sitting between them.

The rearrangement uses TRBV4-1 and TRBJ2-2, with D perhaps matching TRBD1 (6 bases). Trimming stripped 7 bases from V and 5 bases from J, with 26 bases between. The CDR3 has 18 residues. The germline V gene encodes CDR1 MGHRA and CDR2 YSYEKL. The CDR3 region has the DNA TGCGCCAGCACCTCAAGATTTGGGACACCCGAAACAACCGGGGAGCTGTTTTTT. It encodes CASTSRFGTPETTGELFF.

This clone occurred once. The chain carries TRBV5-1 and TRBJ2-5; 9 bases agree with TRBD1. This CDR3 has 14 residues. Germline V gene sequence: CDR1 SGHRS, CDR2 YFSETQ. The V gene end was trimmed by 2 bases and the J gene end by 5 bases; junction bases not matched to a gene: 4. The CDR3 DNA follows: TGCGCCAGCAGCTTTACAGGGGGCGCTGAGACCCAGTACTTC. It specifies CASSFTGGAETQYF.

The chain carries TRBV3-1 (or the pseudogene TRBV3-2) and TRBJ2-3; D is ambiguous. This CDR3 has 17 amino acids. Germline assignment: CDR1 LGHDT and CDR2 YNNKEL (reference sequence). The V gene lost 1 base and the J gene lost 0 bases, with 14 bases spanning the gap. CDR3 coding DNA: TGTGCCAGCAGCCAAGGCGCTCCTACCGGTAGCACAGATACGCAGTATTTT. Translating it yields CASSQGAPTGSTDTQYF.

The chain recombines TRBV19 with TRBJ1-3; D unresolved. The CDR3 extends over 15 amino acids. V was cut by 7 bases and J by 0 bases, with 13 bases left in between. Germline lookup yields CDR1 LNHDA and CDR2 SQIVND (reference sequence). Here the CDR3 DNA reads TGTGCCAGTACTGGCGGGTTCCTCTCTGGAAACACCATATATTTT. Translating it yields CASTGGFLSGNTIYF.

The V gene is TRBV29-1, the J gene TRBJ1-2; TRBD1 agrees at 7 bases. The CDR3 is 11 residues long. The V gene end was trimmed by 7 bases and the J gene end by 7 bases; junction bases not matched to a gene: 6. The V gene's germline CDR1 is SQVTM and CDR2 ANQGSEA. The CDR3 loop reads CSANRGSGYTF. The CDR3 DNA reads TGCAGCGCCAACAGGGGTAGTGGCTACACCTTC.